One sample yielded the 9 T cell receptor beta chains listed below, sequenced in a study of T cell responses to AZD1222 COVID-19 vaccine. Profiled with immunoSEQ multiplex PCR; TCRdb holds only in-frame clones, not every one. The repertoire holds tens of thousands of clones, about 84% seen once, with more than 8.5% in the top ten. The material was peripheral blood, obtained on day 0 of AZD1222 vaccination. These TCRs come from an adult in good health.

The chain has TRBV6-5 and TRBJ2-2; D is ambiguous. The V gene lost 10 bases and the J gene lost 4 bases, with 4 bases spanning the gap. The CDR3 is made up of 10 amino acids. CDR1 and CDR2 from the germline V gene are MNHEY and SVGAGI. In DNA form, the CDR3 reads TGTGCCACGGGCACCGGGGAGCTGTTTTTT. Amino acids: CATGTGELFF.

The chain joins TRBV11-3 to TRBJ2-1, with 7 bases matching TRBD1. The CDR3 is made up of 17 amino acids. After removal of 5 bases from V and 9 bases from J, the junction contained 19 bases not matched to a gene. The germline gives CDR1 SGHNT, CDR2 YENEEA. CDR3 nucleotide sequence: TGTGCCAGCAGCCAGGTCGGGACAGTGTCGCGGACCACTGAGCAGTTCTTC. Protein product: CASSQVGTVSRTTEQFF. Combining the CDR3 with reference TRBV11-3 and TRBJ2-1 gives the whole variable domain EAGVVQSPRYKIIEKKQPVAFWCNPISGHNTLYWYLQNLGQGPELLIRYENEEAVDDSQLPKDRFSAERLKGVDSTLKIQPAELGDSAVYLCASSQVGTVSRTTEQFFGPGTRLTVL.

The CDR3 here is CASSQTTSGSWTGELFF. The CDR3, as DNA: TGCGCCAGCAGCCAAACTACTAGCGGGAGCTGGACCGGGGAGCTGTTTTTT. The chain has TRBV4-1 and TRBJ2-2; 11 positions agree with TRBD2. The CDR3 has 17 amino acids. Germline V gene lookup returns CDR1 MGHRA and CDR2 YSYEKL. With V trimmed by 2 bases and J by 5 bases, 7 bases remained unmatched.

The chain is built from TRBV14 and TRBJ1-4; tentatively, D is TRBD1 (6 bases). V was clipped by 1 base and J by 8 bases, with 14 bases between them. CDR1 is SGHDN, CDR2 FVKESK, per germline. The CDR3 contains 15 residues. This chain's CDR3 is CASSQVGTQGEKLFF. In nucleotides, the CDR3 is TGTGCCAGCAGCCAAGTTGGGACACAAGGCGAAAAACTGTTTTTT.

V usage is TRBV7-8 and J usage is TRBJ1-1; D is unresolved. The length of the CDR3 is 18 residues. The germline CDR1 and CDR2 sequences are SGHVS and FQNEAQ. The germline V and J ends were trimmed by 2 bases and 4 bases, with 23 bases remaining between them. CDR3 nucleotide sequence: TGTGCCAGCAGCTTACGTGGTCTCGACCAGGCTTTGCGCACTGAAGCTTTCTTT. This gives the protein CASSLRGLDQALRTEAFF.

The rearrangement links TRBV24-1 to TRBJ2-1; no clear D. Germline V gene data show CDR1 as KGHDR and CDR2 as SFDVKD. Trimming shortened V by 9 bases and J by 4 bases, and 12 bases separated the two germline ends. The CDR3 extends over 13 amino acids. The CDR3 region is CATSRPIYNEQFF. In DNA, the CDR3 is TGTGCCACCTCTCGCCCGATTTACAATGAGCAGTTCTTC.

The V call is TRBV5-1, the J call TRBJ2-7, with TRBD1 identical over 11 bases. Losses at the gene ends were 0 bases for V and 8 bases for J; bases not matched to a gene: 7. The V gene's germline CDR1 is SGHRS and CDR2 YFSETQ. The length of the CDR3 is 15 residues. The CDR3 nucleotides are TGCGCCAGCAGCTTGGGGGACAGGGGGATTGAGAAGCAGTACTTC. Translated: CASSLGDRGIEKQYF.

The V and J genes are TRBV5-6 and TRBJ1-5, with D tentatively TRBD1 (5 bases). V gave up 4 bases and J gave up 5 bases, with 16 bases separating them. The germline V gene encodes CDR1 SGHDT and CDR2 YYEEEE. The CDR3 runs to 15 residues. The CDR3 DNA reads as TGTGCCAGCAGCACGGCAGGCAGGGACGATCAGCCCCAGCATTTT. As protein: CASSTAGRDDQPQHF.

The chain recombines TRBV5-1 with TRBJ2-3, with 8 nucleotides matching TRBD2. Germline values: CDR1 SGHRS, CDR2 YFSETQ. The CDR3 runs 15 residues. V lost 0 bases to trimming and J lost 4 bases; unmatched junction nucleotides: 4. CDR3 in amino acids: CASSLAGLDSDTQYF. Here the CDR3 DNA reads TGCGCCAGCAGCTTGGCGGGACTAGACTCAGATACGCAGTATTTT.